This T cell receptor beta chain comes out of a study of CXCR3-negative and CXCR3-positive naive CD8 T cells. Study findings and constraints: CXCR3-negative naive cells had less hydrophobic TRB CDR3s than did CXCR3-positive naive cells.

The TRB cDNA libraries were prepared by 5' RACE with UMI labels. TCRdb reprocessed the 5' RACE reads and reports one entry per CDR3 protein, with no DNA. The sample spans roughly 70,000 distinct CDR3 sequences; the ten largest clones claim nearly 1.5%. Remarks on this clonotype: The antigen is not known.

The CDR3 length is 16 residues. Germline CDR1 MDHEN, CDR2 SYDVKM. The specimen was naive CXCR3- CD8+ T cells from blood. Indicated subset: CD45RO-CCR7+CD27+CD95- naive CD8+ T cells lacking CXCR3 (TNR3-). The receptor was isolated from a human donor in good health. Some clones in this sample may be carry-over from other donors' samples. The V and J genes are TRBV28 and TRBJ1-1; the TCRdb call, TRBD1, lacks DNA for checking. The CDR3: CASSPLWGAVNTEAFF.